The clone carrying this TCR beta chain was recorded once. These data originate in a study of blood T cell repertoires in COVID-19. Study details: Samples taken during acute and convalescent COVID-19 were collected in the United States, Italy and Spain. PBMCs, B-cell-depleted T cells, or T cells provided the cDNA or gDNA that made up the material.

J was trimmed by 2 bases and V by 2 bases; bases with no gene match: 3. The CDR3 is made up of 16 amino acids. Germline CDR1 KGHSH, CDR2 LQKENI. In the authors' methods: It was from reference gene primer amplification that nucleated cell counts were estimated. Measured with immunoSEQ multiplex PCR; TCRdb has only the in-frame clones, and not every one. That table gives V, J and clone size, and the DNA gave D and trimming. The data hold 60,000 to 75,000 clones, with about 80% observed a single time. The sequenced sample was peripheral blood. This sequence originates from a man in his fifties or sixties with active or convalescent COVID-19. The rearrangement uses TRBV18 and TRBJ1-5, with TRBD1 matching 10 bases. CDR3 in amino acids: CASSPTGTGGNQPQHF. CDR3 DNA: TGTGCCAGCTCACCAACCGGGACAGGGGGCAATCAGCCCCAGCATTTT. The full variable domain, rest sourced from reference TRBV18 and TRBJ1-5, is NAGVMQNPRHLVRRRGQEARLRCSPMKGHSHVYWYRQLPEEGLKFMVYLQKENIIDESGMPKERFSAEFPKEGPSILRIQQVVRGDSAAYFCASSPTGTGGNQPQHFGDGTRLSIL.